This T cell receptor beta chain was recorded in a study of human T cells and chemical hapten exposure (dated by TCRdb to the early 2020s). Broadly, across the study: For sensitization, 2% DPC in acetone was applied to a roughly 2 cm by roughly 2 cm area of upper inner arm skin. Throughout the study period of 20 to 25 weeks, patients also received therapeutic DPC doses to the scalp every week. Patch testing on the upper back used Finn chambers containing 0.01% DPC, with scoring done after 6 days according to International Contact Dermatitis Research Group standards. Most of the patients in the cohort were female, and the cohort covered alopecia areata with under or over 50% scalp involvement, alopecia totalis and alopecia universalis. Libraries were pooled for sequencing, and per-sample TCR yields varied mainly because of small differences in library volumes within the pool. This study followed changes in the peripheral blood TCR repertoire in vivo during primary and secondary sensitization of alopecia patients to the hapten diphenylcyclopropenone (DPC). Blood was sampled from patients pre-sensitization (week 0) and at 2, 6 and about 24 weeks after DPC sensitization. For TCR sequencing, blood came from 25 to 30 alopecia patients at anywhere from one to four time points (pre-sensitization, 2, 6 and 24 weeks). The paper as a whole reports these results and caveats: DPC sensitization did not change how many TCRs were above 1 in 1000 frequency, and no evidence was found of alterations in global repertoire structure. Patch test score correlated positively with the number of PT1 expanded TCRs, reaching significance at thresholds 8, 16 and 32 but not at 4. Repeated subsampling changed both the strength of the expansion versus patch-test correlation and the threshold at which that correlation became significant. Expanded TCRs formed significantly more large CDR3 similarity clusters than pre-sensitization or healthy control sets, consistent with antigen-driven responses. Because every patient had alopecia, a presumed autoimmune disease, the patients' immune response might differ from that of healthy individuals.

Taken with the paper, the label for time point translates to: patch test 1, 2 weeks after DPC sensitization. The sample's treatment or condition label, decoded: therapeutic diphenylcyclopropenone sensitization with weekly scalp DPC. Blood at each patch-test visit was drawn before the patch test was applied. Eligible patients were aged 18 to 70, diagnosed with alopecia, deemed suitable for DPC therapy, and excluded if pregnant. Unfractionated whole blood was collected in Tempus Blood RNA tubes, and total RNA was extracted from that blood. Relative to germline, V is 0 bases shorter and J is 14 bases shorter, with 14 bases between their ends. The CDR3, cysteine through phenylalanine, is 13 amino acids long. The entry retains the CDR3 DNA only, 39 bases that are in frame from base 1. The germline V gene (reference sequence) yields DFQATT for CDR1 and SNEGSKA for CDR2. This clonotype was recorded a few times. No cognate antigen has been identified for it. There are no base qualities to consult, and no much larger clone falls within one base.

Receptor libraries were prepared by RACE. The reads were generated on a NextSeq 500. During library preparation, unique molecular identifiers were attached to individual cDNA molecules so that TCRs could be counted quantitatively and reproducibly. From each blood RNA sample, both TCR alpha and TCR beta chains were sequenced. As for how the authors treated the data: A median of around 96,000 TCRs per sample was observed, with a range of roughly 23,224 to 700,000. The Decombinator software suite was used to annotate V, J and CDR3 in the TCR reads. Every sample was subsampled to the same number of TCRs (28,000) for the PS versus PT1 abundance plots. Expanded TCRs were defined as absent before sensitization and observed at least eight times at the 2-week time point. The raw public data were reprocessed by TCRdb itself: fastp quality trimming at Q25, MiXCR clonotype calling, in-frame beta chains only. One record per CDR3 amino acid sequence lists the most common genes and DNA. TCRdb's processing, not the study's, gives the V and J calls here. Recorded for this sample are about 360,000 distinct CDR3 sequences; nearly 5% of them occurred a single time. The ten most abundant clones make up approximately 2.5% of the sample.

The receptor comes from a woman in her fifties or sixties with alopecia areata. Some clones in this sample may be carry-over from other donors' samples. Material: whole blood, obtained in connection with sensitization to the hapten diphenylcyclopropenone (DPC). The rearrangement combines TRBV20-1 with TRBJ1-6; confidence is insufficient to name the D gene. Read as DNA, the sequence is TGCAGTGCTAGAGATCATGTGGATTCGGCCCTCCACTTT. Its amino acids are CSARDHVDSALHF.